These 22 T cell receptor beta chains came from one sample sequenced in a study of T cell changes during pregnancy in multiple sclerosis. TCRdb's copy holds only in-frame clones and misses some; the assay was immunoSEQ multiplex PCR. The sample contains under 110,000 clones, 91% of which appear only once. Sequenced here: peripheral blood, sampled before pregnancy. These TCRs come from a female donor with multiple sclerosis, enrolled in a pregnancy study.

This rearrangement joins TRBV29-1 to TRBJ1-2; no firm D call. CDR1 SQVTM and CDR2 ANQGSEA come from the germline V gene. V dropped 7 bases and J dropped 4 bases, with 13 bases sitting between them. The CDR3 is 12 residues long. CDR3 bases: TGCAGCGGGGCCGAAGGATCCTATGGCTACACCTTC. Translating gives CSGAEGSYGYTF.

The chain has TRBV18 and TRBJ1-3; 8 bases line up with TRBD1. The CDR3 has 16 amino acids. J lost 1 base, V lost 1 base, and 3 bases had no gene match. Germline CDR1 and CDR2: KGHSH and LQKENI. The chain's CDR3 is CASSPQGQESGNTIYF. The CDR3 region has the DNA TGTGCCAGCTCACCACAGGGACAGGAGTCTGGAAACACCATATATTTT.

The chain links TRBV2 to TRBJ2-3; 15 nucleotides agree with TRBD2. V shed 6 bases, J shed 2 bases, and the junction held 3 bases outside the gene matches. The CDR3 is 16 residues long. Per germline, CDR1 SNHLY and CDR2 FYNNEI. The CDR3, as DNA: TGTGCCAGCAGCTGGACTAGCGGGGGGGACACAGATACGCAGTATTTT. Encoded protein: CASSWTSGGDTDTQYF.

The chain employs TRBV9 and TRBJ1-1, with 7 nucleotides matching TRBD1. The germline gives CDR1 SGDLS, CDR2 YYNGEE. CDR3 size: 15 residues. V trimming: 3 bases; J trimming: 7 bases; junction bases outside the gene matches: 12. CDR3 residues: CASSGNPGRGDEAFF. The CDR3 DNA sequence: TGTGCCAGCAGCGGCAATCCTGGCAGGGGGGATGAAGCTTTCTTT.

This chain connects TRBV27 to TRBJ2-1; 7 nucleotides line up with TRBD2. The CDR3 runs 15 residues. Germline CDR1 MNHEY, CDR2 SMNVEV (reference sequence). Trimming took 2 bases from V and 0 from J; bases not matched to a gene: 1. The CDR3: CASSLERGSYNEQFF. The CDR3 coding sequence is TGTGCCAGCAGTTTAGAGCGGGGCTCCTACAATGAGCAGTTCTTC.

The V gene is TRBV7-9, the J gene TRBJ1-5, with D maybe TRBD1 (5 bases). The CDR3 is made up of 14 amino acids. Germline-derived CDR1 and CDR2 are SEHNR and FQNEAQ (reference sequence). V gave up 3 bases and J gave up 5 bases, with 11 bases separating them. The CDR3: CASSFGRGDQPQHF. In DNA, the CDR3 is TGTGCCAGCAGCTTCGGGCGGGGGGATCAGCCCCAGCATTTT.

CDR3 sequence reads: CASSSYRLRNTEAFF. The DNA for the CDR3 is TGTGCCAGCAGCTCCTACCGGTTGAGGAACACTGAAGCTTTCTTT. V and J are TRBV7-2 and TRBJ1-1; D gene ambiguous. The CDR3 totals 15 residues. Trimming left V 4 bases short and J 1 base short, with 13 bases between. The germline V gene encodes CDR1 SGHTA and CDR2 FQGNSA. Drawing the rest from reference TRBV7-2 and TRBJ1-1, the complete variable domain is GAGVSQSPSNKVTEKGKDVELRCDPISGHTALYWYRQSLGQGLEFLIYFQGNSAPDKSGLPSDRFSAERTGGSVSTLTIQRTQQEDSAVYLCASSSYRLRNTEAFFGQGTRLTVV.

The chain uses TRBV20-1 and TRBJ2-1, with 9 bases that match TRBD2. The V gene end was trimmed by 4 bases and the J gene end by 15 bases; junction bases not matched to a gene: 7. This CDR3 is built from 11 residues. CDR1 and CDR2 (germline): DFQATT, SNEGSKA (reference sequence). The CDR3 sequence is CSATPGLAPFF. Written as DNA, the CDR3 is TGCAGTGCTACTCCGGGACTAGCTCCGTTCTTC.

The chain has TRBV28 and TRBJ2-2; 11 bases match TRBD2. CDR1 MDHEN and CDR2 SYDVKM come from the germline V gene. V gave up 8 bases and J gave up 6 bases; unmatched junction bases: 11. This CDR3 is built from 16 residues. The CDR3 region is CASSYILAGVPGELFF. The CDR3 nucleotides read TGTGCCAGCTCGTATATACTAGCGGGAGTCCCCGGGGAGCTGTTTTTT.

The chain carries TRBV6-1 and TRBJ1-2; 8 bases fit TRBD1. Germline-derived CDR1 and CDR2 are MNHNS and SASEGT. This CDR3 has 15 residues. The V and J ends lost 6 bases and 6 bases, in that order; junction bases with no gene match: 12. CDR3 in DNA: TGTGCCAGCAGCCGCGATCGGTCAGGGGGCAATGGCTACACCTTC. It translates to CASSRDRSGGNGYTF.

As regards this clone: The junction differs from germline at one of its ends, possibly a read error. V and J are TRBV7-7 and TRBJ1-3; TRBD1 matches at 8 bases. The CDR3 runs to 15 residues. Germline CDR1 and CDR2: SSHAT and FNYEAQ (reference sequence). CDR3 sequence reads: CASSPGQGTGNTIYF. CDR3 sequence (DNA): TGTGCTAGCAGCCCCGGACAGGGAACGGGAAACACCATATATTTT.

The table lists this clone with a few counts. This chain's CDR3 is CASSLTLGGIYEQYF. CDR3 sequence (DNA): TGCGCCAGCAGCTTGACCCTAGGGGGAATCTACGAGCAGTACTTC. The rearrangement uses TRBV5-1 and TRBJ2-7, with D possibly matching TRBD1 (6 bases). Trimming pared 1 base from V and 3 bases from J, leaving 14 bases between. The CDR3 is made up of 15 amino acids. From germline, CDR1 is SGHRS and CDR2 YFSETQ.

The J gene is TRBJ1-5, the V gene TRBV6-5; 11 bases match TRBD1. The V segment lost 6 bases and the J segment 4 bases; nucleotides outside the gene matches: 5. The germline CDR1 and CDR2 sequences are MNHEY and SVGAGI. The CDR3 loop spans 15 amino acids. DNA of the CDR3: TGTGCCAGCAGACCCGGGACAGGGGGGAATCAGCCCCAGCATTTT. It is translated as CASRPGTGGNQPQHF.

The chain carries TRBV18 and TRBJ1-1; TRBD1 matches at 7 bases. After removal of 3 bases from V and 2 bases from J, the junction contained 12 bases not matched to a gene. The CDR3 has 17 amino acids. Germline assignment: CDR1 KGHSH and CDR2 LQKENI. CDR3 coding DNA: TGTGCCAGCTCACCCCTTAGACAGGGTGGGGGAAACACTGAAGCTTTCTTT. It yields the protein CASSPLRQGGGNTEAFF.

The J gene is TRBJ1-6, the V gene TRBV19; 9 nucleotides line up with TRBD1. Germline V gives CDR1 LNHDA, CDR2 SQIVND (reference sequence). V was pared by 7 bases and J by 6 bases, with 4 bases of the junction left unmatched. This CDR3 has 14 amino acids. CDR3 sequence reads: CASTGTGINSPLHF. The CDR3 DNA reads TGTGCCAGTACCGGGACAGGGATTAATTCACCCCTCCACTTT.

This clone was seen just once. The chain joins TRBV10-3 to TRBJ1-1; a possible D gene is TRBD1 (6 bases). Trimming left V 8 bases short and J 6 bases short, with 10 bases between. The CDR3 length is 11 residues. CDR1 and CDR2 (germline): ENHRY, SYGVKD. The CDR3 region has the DNA TGTGCCATCCAGGGGCAGTCTGAAGCTTTCTTT. It translates to CAIQGQSEAFF.

This rearrangement joins TRBV6-6 to TRBJ1-2; no clear D. Germline V gene sequence: CDR1 MNHNY, CDR2 SVGAGI (reference sequence). This CDR3 is built from 15 residues. V was clipped by 0 bases and J by 2 bases, with 10 bases between them. The CDR3 nucleotides read TGTGCCAGCAGTTACTCTGGTCCACAGAACTATGGCTACACCTTC. Amino acids: CASSYSGPQNYGYTF.

The genes are TRBV4-3 and TRBJ2-1, with TRBD2 as a possible D gene (5 bases). Germline CDR1 reads LGHNA; CDR2 reads YSLEER. Trimming removed 2 bases from V and 0 bases from J, with 17 bases in between. The CDR3 is made up of 18 amino acids. CDR3 sequence (DNA): TGCGCCAGCAGCCAATCCCCTCAGCGGTCGTTCTCCTACAATGAGCAGTTCTTC. Translation gives CASSQSPQRSFSYNEQFF.

The genes are TRBV5-1 and TRBJ1-1, with TRBD1 matching 7 bases. CDR3 length: 16 residues. With 3 bases clipped from V and 4 bases from J, the junction kept 12 bases outside the gene matches. The germline gives CDR1 SGHRS, CDR2 YFSETQ. CDR3 residues: CASSSFRDSDITEAFF. CDR3 nucleotides: TGCGCCAGCAGCTCCTTCCGGGACAGTGATATCACTGAAGCTTTCTTT.

This clone has just a few counts. The V and J genes are TRBV19 and TRBJ1-1, with a tentative D call TRBD1 (5 bases). With 0 bases removed from V and 8 bases from J, the gap between germline ends came to 7 bases. Germline CDR1 reads LNHDA; CDR2 reads SQIVND (reference sequence). This CDR3 comprises 12 residues. Here the CDR3 reads CASSIEGREAFF. The CDR3 nucleotides are TGTGCCAGTAGTATAGAGGGGCGGGAAGCTTTCTTT.

The genes are TRBV18 and TRBJ2-5, with D unclear. V lost 6 bases and J lost 5, with 19 bases in between. Germline CDR1 is KGHSH and CDR2 is LQKENI. The CDR3 has 15 residues. CDR3 DNA: TGTGCCAGCTCGCAAGACTGGAGCCCTGAGGAGACCCAGTACTTC. Its translation: CASSQDWSPEETQYF.

The chain links TRBV5-5 to TRBJ1-4; D ambiguous. The CDR3 contains 14 residues. Germline assignment: CDR1 SGHKS and CDR2 YYEKEE (reference sequence). V was trimmed by 4 bases and J by 10 bases, leaving 17 bases between them. This CDR3 reads CASSPLGGIGKLFF. The CDR3 DNA sequence: TGTGCCAGCAGCCCACTTGGAGGGATCGGAAAACTGTTTTTT.